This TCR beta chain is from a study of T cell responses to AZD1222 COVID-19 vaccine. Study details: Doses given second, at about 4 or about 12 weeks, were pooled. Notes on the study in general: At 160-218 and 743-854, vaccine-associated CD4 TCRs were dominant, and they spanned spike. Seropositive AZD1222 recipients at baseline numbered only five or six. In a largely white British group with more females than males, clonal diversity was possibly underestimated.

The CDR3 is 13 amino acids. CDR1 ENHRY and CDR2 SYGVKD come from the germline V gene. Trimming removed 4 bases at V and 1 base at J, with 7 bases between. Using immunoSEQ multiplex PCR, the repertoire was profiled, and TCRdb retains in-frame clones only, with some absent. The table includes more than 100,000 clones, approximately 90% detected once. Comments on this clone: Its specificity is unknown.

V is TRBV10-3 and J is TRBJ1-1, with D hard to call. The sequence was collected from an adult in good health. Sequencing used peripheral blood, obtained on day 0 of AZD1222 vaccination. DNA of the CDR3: TGTGCCATCAGTGCAGAGCCGAACACTGAAGCTTTCTTT. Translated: CAISAEPNTEAFF.